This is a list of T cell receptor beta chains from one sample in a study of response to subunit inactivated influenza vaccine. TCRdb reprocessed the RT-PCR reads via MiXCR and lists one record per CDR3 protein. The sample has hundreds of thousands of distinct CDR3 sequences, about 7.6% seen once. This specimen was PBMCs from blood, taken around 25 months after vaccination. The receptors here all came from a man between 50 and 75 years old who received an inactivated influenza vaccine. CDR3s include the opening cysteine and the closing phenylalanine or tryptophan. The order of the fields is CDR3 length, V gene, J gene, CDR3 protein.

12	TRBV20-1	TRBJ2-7	CSARTGGYEQYF
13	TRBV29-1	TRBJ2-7	CSGRTSGHYEQYF
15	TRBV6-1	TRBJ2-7	CASRQYRALSYEQYF
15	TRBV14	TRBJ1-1	CASSQEIEGMTEAFF
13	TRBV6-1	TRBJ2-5	CASSAEAGETQYF
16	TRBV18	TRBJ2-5	CASSPLRGRPQETQYF
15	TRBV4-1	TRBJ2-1	CASRGLALIPTEQFF
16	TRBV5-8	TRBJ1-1	CASSRSWTGRDTEAFF
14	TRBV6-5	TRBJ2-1	CASSYSGRDNEQFF
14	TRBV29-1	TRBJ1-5	CSVVGQGPNQPQHF
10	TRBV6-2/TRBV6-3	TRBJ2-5	CATIQETQYF
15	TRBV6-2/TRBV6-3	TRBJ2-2	CASRFPGGNTGELFF
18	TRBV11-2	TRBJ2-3	CASSFPAEGTSSWSTQYF
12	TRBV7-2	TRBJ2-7	CASSLVTASQYF
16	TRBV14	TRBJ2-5	CASSHFESGGRETQYF
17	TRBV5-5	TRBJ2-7	CASSLIAYGQGSYEQYF
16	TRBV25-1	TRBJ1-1	CASSELGAGGTTEAFF
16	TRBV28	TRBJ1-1	CASSSETEEVNTEAFF
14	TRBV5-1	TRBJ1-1	CASSINTGGTEAFF
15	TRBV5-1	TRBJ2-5	CASSLISGGEETQYF
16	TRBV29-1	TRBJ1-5	CSAVPGQRYSNQPQHF
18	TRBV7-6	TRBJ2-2	CASSLAASGGMNTGELFF
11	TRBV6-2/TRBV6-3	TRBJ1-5	CASSSAGHAHF
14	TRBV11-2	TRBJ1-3	CASSLSDSGNTIYF
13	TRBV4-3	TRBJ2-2	CASSQDSAGELFF
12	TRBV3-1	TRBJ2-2	CASSRKPGELFF
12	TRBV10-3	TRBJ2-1	CATTAPYNEQFF
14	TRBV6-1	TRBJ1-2	CASSRPTGSYGYTF
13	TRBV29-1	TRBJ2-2	CSVEGRNTGELFF
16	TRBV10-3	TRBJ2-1	CAISRTAIHEYNEQFF
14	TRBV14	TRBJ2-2	CASSLLPGTGELFF
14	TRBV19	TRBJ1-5	CASSMPTEQRPQHF
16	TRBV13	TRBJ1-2	CASSRPIDRAFYGYTF
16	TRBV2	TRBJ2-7	CASSGGSGGSSYEQYF
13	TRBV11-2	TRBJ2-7	CASSFPLDREQYF
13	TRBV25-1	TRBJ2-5	CASYSGGLKTQYF
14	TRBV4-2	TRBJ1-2	CASSRTGGDGGYTF
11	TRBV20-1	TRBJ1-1	CSAHGGTEAFF
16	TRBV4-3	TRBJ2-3	CASSQGVTTEGDTQYF
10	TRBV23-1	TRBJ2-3	CARNCGTQYF
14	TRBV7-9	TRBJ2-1	CASSFSGFHNEQFF